What follows is one TCR beta chain and its context. The data derive from a study of T cell responses to AZD1222 COVID-19 vaccine. Produced via immunoSEQ multiplex PCR; TCRdb's table is partial and in-frame only. In the table there are roughly 180,000 clones, 80% to 95% of which are singletons. Germline V gene sequence: CDR1 SGHNT, CDR2 YYREEE (reference sequence). V was clipped by 5 bases and J by 5 bases; unmatched bases: 11. This CDR3 contains 16 residues. The sequence was collected from an adult who received the AZD1222 COVID-19 vaccine. This chain connects TRBV5-4 to TRBJ2-2; 8 nucleotides align to TRBD2. This specimen was peripheral blood, taken 28 days after the second AZD1222 dose. CDR3 amino acids: CASRPGGAGETGELFF. CDR3 DNA sequence: TGTGCCAGCAGACCCGGGGGAGCGGGAGAGACCGGGGAGCTGTTTTTT.